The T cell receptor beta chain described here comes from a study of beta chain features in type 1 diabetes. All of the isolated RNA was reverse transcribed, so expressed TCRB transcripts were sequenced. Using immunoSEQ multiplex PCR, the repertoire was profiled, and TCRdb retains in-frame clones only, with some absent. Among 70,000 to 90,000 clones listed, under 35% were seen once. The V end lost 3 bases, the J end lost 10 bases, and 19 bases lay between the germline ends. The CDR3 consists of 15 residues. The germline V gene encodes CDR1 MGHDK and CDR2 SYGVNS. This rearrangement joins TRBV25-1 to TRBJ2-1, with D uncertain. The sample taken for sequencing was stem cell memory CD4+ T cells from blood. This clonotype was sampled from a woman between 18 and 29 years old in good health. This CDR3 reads CASSESGAQQWEQFF. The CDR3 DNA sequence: TGTGCCAGCAGTGAGTCAGGTGCACAACAATGGGAGCAGTTCTTC. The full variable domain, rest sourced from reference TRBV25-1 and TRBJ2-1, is EADIYQTPRYLVIGTGKKITLECSQTMGHDKMYWYQQDPGMELHLIHYSYGVNSTEKGDLSSESTVSRIRTEHFPLTLESARPSHTSQYLCASSESGAQQWEQFFGPGTRLTVL.